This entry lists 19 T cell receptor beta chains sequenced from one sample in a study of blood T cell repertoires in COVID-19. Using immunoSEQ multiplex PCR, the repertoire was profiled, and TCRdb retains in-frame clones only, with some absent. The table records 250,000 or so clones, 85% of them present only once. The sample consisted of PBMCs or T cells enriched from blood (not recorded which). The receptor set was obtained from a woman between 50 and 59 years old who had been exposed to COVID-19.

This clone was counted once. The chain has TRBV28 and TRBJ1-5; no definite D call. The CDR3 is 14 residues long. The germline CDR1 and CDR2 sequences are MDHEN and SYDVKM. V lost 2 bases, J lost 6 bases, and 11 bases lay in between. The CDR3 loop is CASSLRQAGQPQHF. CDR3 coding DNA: TGTGCCAGCAGTTTACGGCAGGCGGGTCAGCCCCAGCATTTT.

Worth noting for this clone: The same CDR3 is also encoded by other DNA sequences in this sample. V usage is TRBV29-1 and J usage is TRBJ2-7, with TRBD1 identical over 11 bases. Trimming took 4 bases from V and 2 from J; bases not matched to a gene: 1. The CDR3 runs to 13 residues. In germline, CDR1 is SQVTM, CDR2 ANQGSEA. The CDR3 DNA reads TGCAGCGTTGGGGGACAGGGGGCCTACGAGCAGTACTTC. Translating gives CSVGGQGAYEQYF.

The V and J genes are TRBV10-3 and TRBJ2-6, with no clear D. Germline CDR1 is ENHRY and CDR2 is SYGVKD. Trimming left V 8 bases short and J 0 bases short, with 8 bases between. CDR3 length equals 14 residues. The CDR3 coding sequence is TGTGCCATCCATGAGAGCTCTGGGGCCAACGTCCTGACTTTC. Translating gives CAIHESSGANVLTF.

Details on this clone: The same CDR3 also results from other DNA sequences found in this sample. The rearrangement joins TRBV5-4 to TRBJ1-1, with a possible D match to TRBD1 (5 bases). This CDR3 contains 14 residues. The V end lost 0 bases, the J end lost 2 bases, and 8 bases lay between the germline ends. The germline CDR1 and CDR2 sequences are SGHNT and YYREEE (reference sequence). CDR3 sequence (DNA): TGTGCCAGCAGCTTGGGGGGGGGAAACACTGAAGCTTTCTTT. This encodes CASSLGGGNTEAFF.

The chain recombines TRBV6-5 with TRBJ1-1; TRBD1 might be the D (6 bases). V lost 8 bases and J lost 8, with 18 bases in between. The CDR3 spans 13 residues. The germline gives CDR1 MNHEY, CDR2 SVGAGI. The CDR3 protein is CASCPPFRGEAFF. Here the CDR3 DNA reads TGTGCCAGCTGTCCACCCTTCAGGGGCGAAGCTTTCTTT.

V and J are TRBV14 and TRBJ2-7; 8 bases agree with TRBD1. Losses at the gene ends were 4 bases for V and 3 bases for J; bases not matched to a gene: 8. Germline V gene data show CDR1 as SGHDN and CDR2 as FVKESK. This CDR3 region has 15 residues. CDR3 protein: CASSRGTGGNYEQYF. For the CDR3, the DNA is TGTGCCAGCAGCCGCGGGACAGGAGGTAACTACGAGCAGTACTTC. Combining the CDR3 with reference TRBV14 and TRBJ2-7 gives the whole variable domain EAGVTQFPSHSVIEKGQTVTLRCDPISGHDNLYWYRRVMGKEIKFLLHFVKESKQDESGMPNNRFLAERTGGTYSTLKVQPAELEDSGVYFCASSRGTGGNYEQYFGPGTRLTVT.

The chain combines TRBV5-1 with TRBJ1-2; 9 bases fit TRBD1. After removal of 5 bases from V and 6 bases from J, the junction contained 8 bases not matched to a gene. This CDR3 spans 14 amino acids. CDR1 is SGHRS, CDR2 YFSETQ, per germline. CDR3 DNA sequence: TGCGCCAGCAGACAGGGGGCTAAATCCGATGGCTACACCTTC. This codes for CASRQGAKSDGYTF.

CDR3 amino acids: CASARQGAIGEAFF. CDR3 sequence (DNA): TGTGCCAGCGCGCGACAGGGGGCGATCGGTGAAGCTTTCTTT. The chain is built from TRBV2 and TRBJ1-1; TRBD1 aligns across 10 bases. Losses at the gene ends were 8 bases for V and 7 bases for J; bases not matched to a gene: 10. CDR3 size: 14 residues. The germline V gene encodes CDR1 SNHLY and CDR2 FYNNEI.

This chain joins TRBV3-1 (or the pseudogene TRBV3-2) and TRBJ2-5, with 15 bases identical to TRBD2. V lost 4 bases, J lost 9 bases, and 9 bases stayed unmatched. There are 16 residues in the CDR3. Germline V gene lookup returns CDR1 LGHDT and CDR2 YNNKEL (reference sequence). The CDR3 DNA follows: TGTGCCAGCAGCCCGCGGACTAGCGGGGGGGTGGGGGCCCAGTACTTC. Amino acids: CASSPRTSGGVGAQYF.

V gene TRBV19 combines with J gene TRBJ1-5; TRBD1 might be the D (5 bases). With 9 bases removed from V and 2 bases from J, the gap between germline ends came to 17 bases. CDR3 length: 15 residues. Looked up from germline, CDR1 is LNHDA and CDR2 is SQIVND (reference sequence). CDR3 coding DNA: TGTGCCAGCAGGGAAGGGCCTTCGGGCAATCAGCCCCAGCATTTT. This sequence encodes CASREGPSGNQPQHF.

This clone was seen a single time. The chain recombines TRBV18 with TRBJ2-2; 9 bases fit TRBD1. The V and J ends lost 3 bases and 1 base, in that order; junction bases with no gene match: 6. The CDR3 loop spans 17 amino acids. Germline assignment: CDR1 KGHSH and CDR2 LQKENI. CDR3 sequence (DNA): TGTGCCAGCTCACCGAGGACAGGGGACATGAACACCGGGGAGCTGTTTTTT. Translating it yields CASSPRTGDMNTGELFF.

The CDR3 coding sequence is TGTGCCAGCACCCGGACAGGGATGAACACTGAAGCTTTCTTT. Translated: CASTRTGMNTEAFF. V usage is TRBV18 and J usage is TRBJ1-1; 8 bases align to TRBD1. Germline V gives CDR1 KGHSH, CDR2 LQKENI. This CDR3 spans 14 amino acids. V gave up 8 bases and J gave up 0 bases; unmatched junction bases: 5.

CDR3: CASSLTGDSTDTQYF. The CDR3 nucleotides are TGTGCCAGCAGCTTAACAGGGGACAGCACAGATACGCAGTATTTT. J is TRBJ2-3 and V is TRBV5-5; 7 nucleotides match TRBD1. The CDR3 has 15 amino acids. Germline assignment: CDR1 SGHKS and CDR2 YYEKEE (reference sequence). V shed 2 bases and J 0 bases; nucleotides not matched to a gene: 3.

The CDR3 DNA follows: TGTGCCAGCACCTCTCTGAACACTGAAGCTTTCTTT. This gives the protein CASTSLNTEAFF. V and J are TRBV7-9 and TRBJ1-1; D ambiguous. V was clipped by 7 bases and J by 0 bases, with 6 bases between them. CDR1 SEHNR and CDR2 FQNEAQ come from the germline V gene (reference sequence). CDR3 length: 12 residues.

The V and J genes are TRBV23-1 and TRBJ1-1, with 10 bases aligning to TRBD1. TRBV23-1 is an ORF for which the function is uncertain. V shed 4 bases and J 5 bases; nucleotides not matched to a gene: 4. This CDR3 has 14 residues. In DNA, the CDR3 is TGCGCCAGCAGTCCGGGACAGGGGTTGACTGAAGCTTTCTTT. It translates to CASSPGQGLTEAFF.

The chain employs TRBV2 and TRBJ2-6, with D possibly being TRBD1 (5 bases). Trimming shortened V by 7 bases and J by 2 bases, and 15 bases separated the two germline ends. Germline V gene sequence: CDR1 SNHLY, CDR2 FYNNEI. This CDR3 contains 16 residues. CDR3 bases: TGTGCCAGCAACGGACAATTTAGAGCTGGGGCCAACGTCCTGACTTTC. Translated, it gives CASNGQFRAGANVLTF.

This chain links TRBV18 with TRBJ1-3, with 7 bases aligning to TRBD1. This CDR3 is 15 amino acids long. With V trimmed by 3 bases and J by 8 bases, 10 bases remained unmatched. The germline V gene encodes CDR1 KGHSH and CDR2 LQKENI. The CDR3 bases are TGTGCCAGCTCACCGCACAGGGGCGCGACGGACACCATATATTTT. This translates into CASSPHRGATDTIYF.

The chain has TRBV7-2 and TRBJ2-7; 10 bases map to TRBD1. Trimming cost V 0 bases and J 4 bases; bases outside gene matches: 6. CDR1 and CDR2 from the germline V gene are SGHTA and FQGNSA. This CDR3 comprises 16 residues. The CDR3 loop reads CASSLAGGQGRYEQYF. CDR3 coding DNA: TGTGCCAGCAGCTTAGCTGGGGGACAGGGGAGGTACGAGCAGTACTTC.

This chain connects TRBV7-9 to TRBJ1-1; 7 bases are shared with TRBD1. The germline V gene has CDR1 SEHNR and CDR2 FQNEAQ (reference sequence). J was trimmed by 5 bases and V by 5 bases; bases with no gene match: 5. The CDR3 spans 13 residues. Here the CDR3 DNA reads TGTGCCAGCAGCCGTGACAGGGAGACTGAAGCTTTCTTT. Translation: CASSRDRETEAFF. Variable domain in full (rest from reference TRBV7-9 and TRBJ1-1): DTGVSQNPRHKITKRGQNVTFRCDPISEHNRLYWYRQTLGQGPEFLTYFQNEAQLEKSRLLSDRFSAERPKGSFSTLEIQRTEQGDSAMYLCASSRDRETEAFFGQGTRLTVV.